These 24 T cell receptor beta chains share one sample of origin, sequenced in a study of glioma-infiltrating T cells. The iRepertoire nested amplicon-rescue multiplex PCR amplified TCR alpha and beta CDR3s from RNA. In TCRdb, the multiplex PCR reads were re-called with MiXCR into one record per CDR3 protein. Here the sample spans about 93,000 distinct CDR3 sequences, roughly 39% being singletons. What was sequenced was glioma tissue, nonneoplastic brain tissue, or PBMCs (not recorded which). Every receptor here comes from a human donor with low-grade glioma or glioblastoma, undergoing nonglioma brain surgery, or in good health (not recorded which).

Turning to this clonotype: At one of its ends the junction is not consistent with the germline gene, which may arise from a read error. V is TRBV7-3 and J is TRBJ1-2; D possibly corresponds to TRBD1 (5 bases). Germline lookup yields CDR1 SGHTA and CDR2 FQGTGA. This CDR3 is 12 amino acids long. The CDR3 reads CSRGRGVYGYPF. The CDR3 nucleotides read TGTTCCCGCGGCCGGGGGGTCTATGGCTACCCCTTC.

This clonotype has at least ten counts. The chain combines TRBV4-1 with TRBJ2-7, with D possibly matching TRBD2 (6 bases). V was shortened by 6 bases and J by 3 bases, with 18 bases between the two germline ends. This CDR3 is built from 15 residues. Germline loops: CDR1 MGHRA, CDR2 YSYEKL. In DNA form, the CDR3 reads TGCGCCAGCAGTCTGGAGGGCGGGGTCCTCTACGAGCAGTACTTC. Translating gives CASSLEGGVLYEQYF.

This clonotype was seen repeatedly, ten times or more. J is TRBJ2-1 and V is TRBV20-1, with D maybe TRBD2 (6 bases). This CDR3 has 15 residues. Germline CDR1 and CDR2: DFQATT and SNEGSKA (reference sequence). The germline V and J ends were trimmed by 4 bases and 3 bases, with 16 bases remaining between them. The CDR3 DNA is TGCAGTGCTATTCAGGATAGCGGCCACTACAATGAGCAGTTCTTC. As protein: CSAIQDSGHYNEQFF.

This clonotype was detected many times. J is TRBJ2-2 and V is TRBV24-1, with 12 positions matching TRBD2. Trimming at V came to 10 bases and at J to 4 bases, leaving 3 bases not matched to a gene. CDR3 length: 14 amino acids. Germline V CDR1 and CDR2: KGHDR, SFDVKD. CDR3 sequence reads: CATELAGGTGELFF. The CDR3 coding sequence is TGTGCCACGGAACTAGCGGGAGGCACCGGGGAGCTGTTTTTT.

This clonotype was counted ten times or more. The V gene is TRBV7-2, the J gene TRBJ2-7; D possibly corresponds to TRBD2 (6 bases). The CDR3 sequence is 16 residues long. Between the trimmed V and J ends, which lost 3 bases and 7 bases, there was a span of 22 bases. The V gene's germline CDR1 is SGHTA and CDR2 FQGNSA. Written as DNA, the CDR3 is TGTGCCAGCAGCTTTGATAGGGACTCCCGGCGAGATGAGCAGTACTTC. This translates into CASSFDRDSRRDEQYF.

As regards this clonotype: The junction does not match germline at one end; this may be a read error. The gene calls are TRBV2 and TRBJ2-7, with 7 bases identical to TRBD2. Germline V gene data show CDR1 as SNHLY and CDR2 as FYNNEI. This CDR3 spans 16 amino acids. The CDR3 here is CASSEISGFSACEQYF. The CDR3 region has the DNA TGTGCCAGCAGTGAAATTAGCGGGTTCTCAGCCTGCGAGCAATACTTC.

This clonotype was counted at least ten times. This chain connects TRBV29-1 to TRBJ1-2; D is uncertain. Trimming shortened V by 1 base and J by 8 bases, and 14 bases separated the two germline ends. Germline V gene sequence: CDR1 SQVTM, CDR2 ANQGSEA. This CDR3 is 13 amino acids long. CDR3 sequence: CSVEGVMVYGYTF. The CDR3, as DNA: TGCAGCGTTGAAGGGGTTATGGTTTACGGCTACACCTTC.

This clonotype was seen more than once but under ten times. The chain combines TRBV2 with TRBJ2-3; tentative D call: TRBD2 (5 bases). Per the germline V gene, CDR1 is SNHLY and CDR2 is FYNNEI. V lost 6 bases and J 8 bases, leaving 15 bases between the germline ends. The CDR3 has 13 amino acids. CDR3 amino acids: CASSGGPEGTQYF. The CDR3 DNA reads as TGTGCCAGCAGCGGAGGTCCGGAAGGTACGCAGTATTTT.

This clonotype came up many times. The DNA of the CDR3 is TGTGCCAGCAGCCCGGAACCTAACAATCAGCCCCAGCATTTT. Its protein is CASSPEPNNQPQHF. V is TRBV5-4 and J is TRBJ1-5; D gene ambiguous. V gave up 4 bases and J gave up 3 bases, with 11 bases separating them. This CDR3 has 14 residues. Germline assignment: CDR1 SGHNT and CDR2 YYREEE (reference sequence).

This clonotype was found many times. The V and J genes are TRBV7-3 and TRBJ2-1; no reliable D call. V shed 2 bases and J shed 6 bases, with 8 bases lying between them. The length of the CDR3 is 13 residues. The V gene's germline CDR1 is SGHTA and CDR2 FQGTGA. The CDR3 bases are TGTGCCAGCAGCTTATCCCCTAGCAATGAGCAGTTCTTC. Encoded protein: CASSLSPSNEQFF.

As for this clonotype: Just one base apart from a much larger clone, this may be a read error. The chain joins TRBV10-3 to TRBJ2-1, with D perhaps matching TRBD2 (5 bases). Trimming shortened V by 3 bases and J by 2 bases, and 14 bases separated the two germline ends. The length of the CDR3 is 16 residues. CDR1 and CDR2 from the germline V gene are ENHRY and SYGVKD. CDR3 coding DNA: TGTGCCATCAGTGATCCGGCTAGCCGACCCTACAATGAGCAGTTCTTC. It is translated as CAISDPASRPYNEQFF.

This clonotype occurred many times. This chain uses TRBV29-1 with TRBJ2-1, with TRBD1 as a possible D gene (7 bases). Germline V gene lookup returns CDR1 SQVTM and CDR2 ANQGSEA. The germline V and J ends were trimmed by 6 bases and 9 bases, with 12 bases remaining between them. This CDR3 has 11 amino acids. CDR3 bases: TGCAGCGTCGCGGGACAGATTGAGCAGTTCTTC. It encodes CSVAGQIEQFF.

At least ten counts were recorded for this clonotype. The CDR3 region is CASSPPSFGGNTEAFF. The CDR3 nucleotides are TGTGCCAGCTCACCACCGAGCTTCGGGGGGAACACTGAAGCTTTCTTT. This chain joins TRBV18 and TRBJ1-1; possible D gene TRBD1, 5 bases. Trimming pared 0 bases from V and 1 base from J, leaving 12 bases between. The CDR3 spans 16 residues. CDR1 is KGHSH and CDR2 is LQKENI in the germline V gene.

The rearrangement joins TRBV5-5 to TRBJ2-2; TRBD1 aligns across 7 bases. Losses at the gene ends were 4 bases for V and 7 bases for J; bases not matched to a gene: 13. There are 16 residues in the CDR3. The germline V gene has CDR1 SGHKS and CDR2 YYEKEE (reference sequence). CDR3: CASSGIRTGGDGELFF. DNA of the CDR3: TGTGCCAGCAGCGGAATCCGGACAGGTGGTGACGGGGAGCTGTTTTTT. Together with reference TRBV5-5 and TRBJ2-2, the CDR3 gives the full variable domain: DAGVTQSPTHLIKTRGQQVTLRCSPISGHKSVSWYQQVLGQGPQFIFQYYEKEERGRGNFPDRFSARQFPNYSSELNVNALLLGDSALYLCASSGIRTGGDGELFFGEGSRLTVL.

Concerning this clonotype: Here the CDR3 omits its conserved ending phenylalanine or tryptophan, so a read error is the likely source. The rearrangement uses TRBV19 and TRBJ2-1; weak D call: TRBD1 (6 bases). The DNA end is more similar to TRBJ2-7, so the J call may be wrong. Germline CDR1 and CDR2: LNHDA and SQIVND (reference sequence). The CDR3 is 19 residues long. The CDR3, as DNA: TGTGCCAGTAGTATAGTGCTCTTTGACAGGAGACGTTTCTCCTACGAGCAGTACCTC. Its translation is CASSIVLFDRRRFSYEQYL.

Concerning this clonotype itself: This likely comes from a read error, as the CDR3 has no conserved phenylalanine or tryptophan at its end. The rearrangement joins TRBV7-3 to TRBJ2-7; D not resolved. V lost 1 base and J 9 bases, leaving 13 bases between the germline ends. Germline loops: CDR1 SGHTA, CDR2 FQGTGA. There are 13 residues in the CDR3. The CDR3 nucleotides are TGTGCCAGCAGCTTAAATCTTGGCCACGGGCAGTACTCC. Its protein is CASSLNLGHGQYS.

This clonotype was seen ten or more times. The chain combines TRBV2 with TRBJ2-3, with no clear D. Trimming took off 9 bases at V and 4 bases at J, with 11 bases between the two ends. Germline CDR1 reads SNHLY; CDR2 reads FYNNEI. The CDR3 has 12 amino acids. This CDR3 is CASGPGADTQYF. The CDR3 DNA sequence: TGTGCCAGTGGACCAGGAGCAGATACGCAGTATTTT.

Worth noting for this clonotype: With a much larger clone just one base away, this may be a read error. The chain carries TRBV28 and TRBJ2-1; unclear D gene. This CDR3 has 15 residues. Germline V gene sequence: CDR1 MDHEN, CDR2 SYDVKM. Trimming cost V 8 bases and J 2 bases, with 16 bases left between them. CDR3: CASSPGPPTYNEQFF. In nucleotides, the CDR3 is TGTGCCAGCTCACCCGGACCCCCCACCTACAATGAGCAGTTCTTC.

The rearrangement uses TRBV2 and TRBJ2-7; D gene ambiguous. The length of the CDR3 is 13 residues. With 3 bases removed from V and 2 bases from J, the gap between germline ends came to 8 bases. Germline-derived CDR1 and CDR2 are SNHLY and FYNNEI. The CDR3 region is CASSDGTPYEQYF. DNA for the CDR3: TGTGCCAGCAGTGACGGAACGCCCTACGAGCAGTACTTC.

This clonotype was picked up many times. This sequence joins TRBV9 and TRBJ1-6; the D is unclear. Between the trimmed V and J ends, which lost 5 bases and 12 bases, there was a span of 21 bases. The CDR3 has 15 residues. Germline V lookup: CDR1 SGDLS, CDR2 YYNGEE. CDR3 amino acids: CASSADLAMIRPLHF. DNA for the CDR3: TGTGCCAGCAGTGCGGACCTGGCGATGATTCGACCCCTCCACTTT.

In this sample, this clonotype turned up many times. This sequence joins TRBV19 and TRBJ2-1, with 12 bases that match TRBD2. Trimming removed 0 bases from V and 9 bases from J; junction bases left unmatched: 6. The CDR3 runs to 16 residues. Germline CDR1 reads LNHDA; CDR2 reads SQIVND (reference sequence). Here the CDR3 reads CASSIEASGRASEQFF. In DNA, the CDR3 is TGTGCCAGTAGTATAGAAGCTAGCGGGAGGGCCAGTGAGCAGTTCTTC.

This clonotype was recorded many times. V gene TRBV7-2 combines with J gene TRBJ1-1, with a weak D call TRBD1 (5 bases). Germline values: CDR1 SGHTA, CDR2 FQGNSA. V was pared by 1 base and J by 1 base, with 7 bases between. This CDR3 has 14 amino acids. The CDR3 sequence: CASSLDGGNTEAFF. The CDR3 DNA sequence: TGTGCCAGCAGCTTAGACGGGGGGAACACTGAAGCTTTCTTT. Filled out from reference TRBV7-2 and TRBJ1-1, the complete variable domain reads GAGVSQSPSNKVTEKGKDVELRCDPISGHTALYWYRQSLGQGLEFLIYFQGNSAPDKSGLPSDRFSAERTGGSVSTLTIQRTQQEDSAVYLCASSLDGGNTEAFFGQGTRLTVV.

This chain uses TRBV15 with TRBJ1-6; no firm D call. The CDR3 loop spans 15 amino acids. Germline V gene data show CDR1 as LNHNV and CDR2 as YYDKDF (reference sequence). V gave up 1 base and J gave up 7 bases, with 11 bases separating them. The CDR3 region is CATSRAWDLNSPLHF. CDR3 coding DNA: TGTGCCACCAGCAGAGCGTGGGATCTAAATTCACCCCTCCACTTT. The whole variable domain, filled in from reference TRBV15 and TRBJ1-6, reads DAMVIQNPRYQVTQFGKPVTLSCSQTLNHNVMYWYQQKSSQAPKLLFHYYDKDFNNEADTPDNFQSRRPNTSFCFLDIRSPGLGDTAMYLCATSRAWDLNSPLHFGNGTRLTVT.

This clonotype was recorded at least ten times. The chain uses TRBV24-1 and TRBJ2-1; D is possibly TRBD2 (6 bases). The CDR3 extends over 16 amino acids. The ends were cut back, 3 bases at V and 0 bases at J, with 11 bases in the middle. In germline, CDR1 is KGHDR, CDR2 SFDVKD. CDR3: CATSDTGTRSYNEQFF. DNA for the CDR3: TGTGCCACCAGTGATACGGGGACTCGCTCCTACAATGAGCAGTTCTTC.